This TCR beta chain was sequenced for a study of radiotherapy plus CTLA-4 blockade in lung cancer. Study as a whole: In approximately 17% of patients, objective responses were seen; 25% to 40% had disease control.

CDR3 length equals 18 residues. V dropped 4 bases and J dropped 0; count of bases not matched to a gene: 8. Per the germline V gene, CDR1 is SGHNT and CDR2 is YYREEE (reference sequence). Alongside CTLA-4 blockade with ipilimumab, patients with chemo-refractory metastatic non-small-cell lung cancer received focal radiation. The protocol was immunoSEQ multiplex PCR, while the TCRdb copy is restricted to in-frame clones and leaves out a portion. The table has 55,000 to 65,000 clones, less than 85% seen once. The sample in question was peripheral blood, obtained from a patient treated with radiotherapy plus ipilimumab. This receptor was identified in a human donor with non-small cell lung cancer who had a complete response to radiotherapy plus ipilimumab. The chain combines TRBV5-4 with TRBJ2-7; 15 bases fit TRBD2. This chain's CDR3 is CASSRGLAGGGGSYEQYF. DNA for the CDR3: TGTGCCAGCAGCCGGGGACTAGCGGGGGGTGGCGGCTCCTACGAGCAGTACTTC.